This T cell receptor (beta chain) was identified during a study of chronic HIV infection and antiretroviral therapy. TCRdb re-called the 5' RACE reads through MiXCR, storing one row per CDR3 protein. In the table there are fewer than 40,000 distinct CDR3 sequences, 7% to 10% of which are singletons. The TCR was taken from an adult who had HIV and had not received antiretroviral therapy, or was an uninfected healthy control (not recorded which). Material: peripheral blood.

The CDR3 loop reads CSAKGGGGSGELFF. The CDR3, as DNA: TGCAGTGCTAAAGGCGGGGGGGGTAGTGGGGAGCTGTTTTTT. The V and J genes are TRBV20-1 and TRBJ2-2; the match to TRBD2 covers 9 bases. Germline-derived CDR1 and CDR2 are DFQATT and SNEGSKA (reference sequence). CDR3 length: 14 residues. The trim removed 4 bases at V and 8 bases at J, leaving 8 bases unmatched.